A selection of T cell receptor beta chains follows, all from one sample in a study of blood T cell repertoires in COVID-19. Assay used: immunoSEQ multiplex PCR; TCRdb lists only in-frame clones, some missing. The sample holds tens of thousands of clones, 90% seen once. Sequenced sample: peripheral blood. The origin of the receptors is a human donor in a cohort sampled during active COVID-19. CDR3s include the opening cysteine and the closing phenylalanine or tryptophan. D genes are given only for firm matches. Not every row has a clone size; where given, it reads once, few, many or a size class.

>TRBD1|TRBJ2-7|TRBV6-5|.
CASSFTGGLVSYEQYF
TGTGCCAGCAGTTTTACAGGGGGACTTGTCTCCTACGAGCAGTACTTC
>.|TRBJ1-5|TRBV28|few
CASSRRGWEPQHF
TGTGCCAGCAGTCGCAGGGGATGGGAGCCCCAGCATTTT
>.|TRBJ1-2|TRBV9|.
CASSVYPGNGYTF
TGTGCCAGCAGCGTATACCCGGGGAATGGCTACACCTTC
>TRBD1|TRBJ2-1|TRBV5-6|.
CASSFTGTGINEQFF
TGTGCCAGCAGCTTTACCGGGACAGGGATCAATGAGCAGTTCTTC
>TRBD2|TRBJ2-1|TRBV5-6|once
CASSFRGGGLSSYNEQFF
TGTGCCAGCAGCTTCCGGGGCGGGGGGCTGAGCTCCTACAATGAGCAGTTCTTC
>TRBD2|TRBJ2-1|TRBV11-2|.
CASSSGQAGYNEQFF
TGTGCCAGCAGCTCGGGGCAAGCGGGGTACAATGAGCAGTTCTTC
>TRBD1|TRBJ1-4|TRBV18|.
CASSPLPGQGIGPNEKLFF
TGTGCCAGCTCACCCCTCCCGGGACAGGGGATAGGCCCCAATGAAAAACTGTTTTTT
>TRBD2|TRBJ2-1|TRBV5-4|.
CASSSGLAGGSEQFF
TGTGCCAGCAGCTCGGGACTAGCGGGGGGTAGTGAGCAGTTCTTC
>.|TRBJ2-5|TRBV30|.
CAWSNGGQETQYF
TGTGCCTGGAGTAACGGGGGTCAAGAGACCCAGTACTTC
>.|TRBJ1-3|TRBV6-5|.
CASTQTVSGNTIYF
TGTGCCAGCACCCAGACAGTCTCTGGAAACACCATATATTTT
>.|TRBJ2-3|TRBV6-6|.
CASSRTESPSSTDTQYF
TGTGCCAGCAGTCGGACAGAGTCGCCTTCAAGCACAGATACGCAGTATTTT
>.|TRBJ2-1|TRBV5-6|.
CASSYSYNEQFF
TGTGCCAGCAGCTACAGTTACAATGAGCAGTTCTTC
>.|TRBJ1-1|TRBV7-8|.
CASSLALSEAFF
TGTGCCAGCAGCTTAGCGTTATCTGAAGCTTTCTTT
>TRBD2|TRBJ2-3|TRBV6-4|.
CASSDSTSGSDTQYF
TGTGCCAGCAGTGACTCGACTAGCGGGTCAGATACGCAGTATTTT
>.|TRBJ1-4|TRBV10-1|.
CASSDGSSNEKLFF
TGCGCCAGCAGTGACGGGAGTAGTAATGAAAAACTGTTTTTT
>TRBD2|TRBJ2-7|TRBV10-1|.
CASSGSGTSFHEQYF
TGCGCCAGCAGTGGGTCAGGGACTAGCTTCCACGAGCAGTACTTC
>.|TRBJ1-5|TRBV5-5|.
CASSLGQASMQPQHF
TGTGCCAGCAGCTTGGGACAGGCCTCCATGCAGCCCCAGCATTTT
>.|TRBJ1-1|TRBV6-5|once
CASPRGGFAEAFF
TGTGCCAGCCCCCGCGGGGGGTTCGCTGAAGCTTTCTTT
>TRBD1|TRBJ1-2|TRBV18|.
CASSPLPPGQGPRGYTF
TGTGCCAGCTCACCTCTACCCCCGGGACAGGGTCCTCGTGGCTACACCTTC
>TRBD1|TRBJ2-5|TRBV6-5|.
CASSWGQQETQYF
TGTGCCAGCAGTTGGGGACAGCAAGAGACCCAGTACTTC
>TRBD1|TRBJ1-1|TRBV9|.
CASTTGGGLNTEAFF
TGTGCCAGCACCACAGGGGGAGGACTGAACACTGAAGCTTTCTTT
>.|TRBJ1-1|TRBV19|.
CASRFLGGGSEAFF
TGTGCCAGTAGATTCTTGGGAGGGGGGTCTGAAGCTTTCTTT
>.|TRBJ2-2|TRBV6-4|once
CASSEGAASTGELFF
TGTGCCAGCAGTGAGGGGGCAGCAAGCACCGGGGAGCTGTTTTTT
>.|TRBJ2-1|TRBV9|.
CASSDKPGHRSNNEQFF
TGTGCCAGCAGCGACAAACCGGGACACCGGTCCAACAATGAGCAGTTCTTC
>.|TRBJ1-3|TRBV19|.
CASNLDTLSGNTIYF
TGTGCCAGTAACCTTGACACACTCTCTGGAAACACCATATATTTT
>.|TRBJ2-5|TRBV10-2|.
CATQLAQETQYF
TGCGCCACCCAACTAGCCCAAGAGACCCAGTACTTC
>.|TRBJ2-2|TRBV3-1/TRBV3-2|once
CASSLGGTLIGELFF
TGTGCCAGCAGTCTCGGGGGTACCCTGATCGGGGAGCTGTTTTTT
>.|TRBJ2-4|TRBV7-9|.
CASSLESGSGVQYF
TGTGCCAGCAGCTTAGAGAGTGGCTCGGGAGTTCAGTACTTC
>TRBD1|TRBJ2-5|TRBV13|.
CASSLGDRTFETQYF
TGTGCCAGCAGCTTAGGGGACAGGACGTTTGAGACCCAGTACTTC
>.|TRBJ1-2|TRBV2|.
CASLGGRVGNYGYTF
TGTGCCAGCCTTGGCGGCAGGGTTGGCAACTATGGCTACACCTTC
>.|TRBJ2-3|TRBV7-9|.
CASSLVWEASDTQYF
TGTGCCAGCAGCTTAGTCTGGGAGGCTTCAGATACGCAGTATTTT
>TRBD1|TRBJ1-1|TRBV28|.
CASSSQGVTEAFF
TGTGCCAGCAGTTCACAGGGGGTCACTGAAGCTTTCTTT
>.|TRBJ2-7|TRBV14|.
CASSQEWSRGSYEQYF
TGTGCCAGCAGCCAAGAATGGAGCCGAGGGTCCTACGAGCAGTACTTC
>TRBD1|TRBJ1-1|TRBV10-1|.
CASSPGTGGLNTEAFF
TGCGCCAGCAGCCCTGGGACAGGGGGTTTGAACACTGAAGCTTTCTTT
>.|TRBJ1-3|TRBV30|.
CAWSVHIDSTSGNTIYF
TGTGCCTGGAGTGTACATATTGACAGCACTTCTGGAAACACCATATATTTT
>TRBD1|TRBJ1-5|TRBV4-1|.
CASGQGISGNQPQHF
TGCGCCAGCGGACAGGGGATCAGTGGCAATCAGCCCCAGCATTTT
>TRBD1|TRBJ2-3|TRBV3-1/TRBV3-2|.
CASSQGQGPTDTQYF
TGTGCCAGCAGCCAAGGACAGGGGCCCACAGATACGCAGTATTTT
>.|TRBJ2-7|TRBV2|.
CASSEGTSYEQYF
TGTGCCAGCAGTGAAGGGACAAGCTACGAGCAGTACTTC
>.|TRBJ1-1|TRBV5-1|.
CASSLTATREAFF
TGCGCCAGCAGCTTGACAGCCACCCGTGAAGCTTTCTTT
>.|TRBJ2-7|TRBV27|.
CASSSRGYEQYF
TGTGCCAGCAGTTCTCGGGGTTACGAGCAGTACTTC
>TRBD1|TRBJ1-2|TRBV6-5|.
CASSYPPGQGAYGYTF
TGTGCCAGCAGTTACCCACCGGGACAGGGGGCTTATGGCTACACCTTC
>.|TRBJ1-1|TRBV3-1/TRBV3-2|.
CASSHSVGRSGAFF
TGTGCCAGCAGCCATTCTGTAGGTCGGAGTGGAGCTTTCTTT
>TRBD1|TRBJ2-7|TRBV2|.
CATTRPGQGYEQYF
TGTGCCACAACCAGACCGGGACAGGGTTACGAGCAGTACTTC
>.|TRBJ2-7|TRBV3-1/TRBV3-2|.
CASGAGSTSEQYF
TGTGCCAGCGGGGCAGGGTCAACGTCCGAGCAGTACTTC
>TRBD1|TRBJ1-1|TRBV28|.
CASTRGQVNTEAFF
TGTGCCAGCACCCGGGGACAGGTGAACACTGAAGCTTTCTTT
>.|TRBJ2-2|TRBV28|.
CASSSSGIPGTGELFF
TGTGCCAGCAGTTCCTCCGGGATCCCTGGGACCGGGGAGCTGTTTTTT
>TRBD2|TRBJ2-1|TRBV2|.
CASRGSQRGYNEQFF
TGTGCCAGCAGGGGATCACAGCGGGGATACAATGAGCAGTTCTTC
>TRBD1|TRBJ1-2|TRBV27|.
CASSATGDYGYTF
TGTGCCAGCAGTGCTACAGGGGACTATGGCTACACCTTC